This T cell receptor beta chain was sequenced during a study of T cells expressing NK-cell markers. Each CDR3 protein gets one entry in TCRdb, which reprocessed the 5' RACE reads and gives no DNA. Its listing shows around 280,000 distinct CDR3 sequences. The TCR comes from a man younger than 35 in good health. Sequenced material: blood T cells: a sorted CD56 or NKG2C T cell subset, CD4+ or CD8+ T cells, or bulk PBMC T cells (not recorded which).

CDR3 loop: CASSLGGTSGRTATGELFF. The chain recombines TRBV5-4 with TRBJ2-2; the TCRdb call, TRBD2, lacks DNA for checking. The germline CDR1 and CDR2 sequences are SGHNT and YYREEE (reference sequence). The CDR3 length is 19 residues.